The sequence of this TCR beta chain was determined in a study of cytomegalovirus exposure and HLA in healthy donors. Germline lookup yields CDR1 SGHVS and CDR2 FQNEAQ. With 5 bases clipped from V and 6 bases from J, the junction kept 9 bases outside the gene matches. The CDR3 has 16 amino acids. A remark on this clone: The antigen is unknown.

Use of 60 Vbeta and 13 Jbeta primers characterized the PCR. This table comes from immunoSEQ multiplex PCR, and its TCRdb copy is limited to in-frame clones, with some not included. The table shows about 160,000 clones, with 70% to 90% occurring only once. Study conclusions and caveats: The majority of CMV-associated TCR beta chains were reported as apparently HLA-restricted in a later analysis.

The chain recombines TRBV7-8 with TRBJ2-3, with 12 bases aligning to TRBD1. Material: PBMCs. The receptor was isolated from a man aged 18 to 30 in good health and CMV-seropositive. The CDR3 DNA follows: TGTGCCAGCAGCGGACGGGGACAGGGGGCCGGGGATACGCAGTATTTT. Translated: CASSGRGQGAGDTQYF.